This is a list of T cell receptor beta chains from one sample in a study of early T cells in non-severe SARS-CoV-2 infection. TCRdb itself ran the 5' RACE reads through MiXCR, one entry per CDR3 protein. The data hold around 58,000 distinct CDR3 sequences, with about 7.7% observed a single time. Sequences were derived from whole blood, sampled at baseline. These receptors originate from an adult who was a healthcare worker with PCR-confirmed SARS-CoV-2 infection or an uninfected control (not recorded which). Both conserved end residues are part of each CDR3. Fields, in order: J gene, V gene, D gene, clone size, CDR3 DNA, CDR3 protein. D genes are given only for firm matches. Some rows mark clone size as missing; the rest say once, few, many or name a class of expanded clone.

j_call: TRBJ2-7
v_call: TRBV4-2
d_call: TRBD1
clone_size: .
cdr3_nt: TGTGCCAGCAGCCTTTTCCGGACAGGGAGCTACGAGCAGTACTTC
cdr3_aa: CASSLFRTGSYEQYF

j_call: TRBJ2-1
v_call: TRBV9
d_call: TRBD2
clone_size: many
cdr3_nt: TGTGCCAGCAGCGTAGGATCTAGCGGGAGTTACAATGAGCAGTTCTTC
cdr3_aa: CASSVGSSGSYNEQFF

j_call: TRBJ2-3
v_call: TRBV5-1
d_call: .
clone_size: .
cdr3_nt: TGCGCCAGCAGCCTGGGAGGGGGAGCCAGACGCACAGATACGCAGTATTTT
cdr3_aa: CASSLGGGARRTDTQYF

j_call: TRBJ2-1
v_call: TRBV6-4
d_call: TRBD1
clone_size: many
cdr3_nt: TGTGCCAGCAGTGAGGGACAGGACTACAATGAGCAGTTCTTC
cdr3_aa: CASSEGQDYNEQFF

j_call: TRBJ2-5
v_call: TRBV9
d_call: .
clone_size: .
cdr3_nt: TGTGCCAGCAGCGTAGCGGACGCGGACCAAGAGACCCAGTACTTC
cdr3_aa: CASSVADADQETQYF

j_call: TRBJ2-7
v_call: TRBV19
d_call: .
clone_size: .
cdr3_nt: TGTGCCAGTAGTATTACTGCAGGGTCGAACTCCTACGAGCAGTACTTC
cdr3_aa: CASSITAGSNSYEQYF

j_call: TRBJ2-7
v_call: TRBV7-2
d_call: .
clone_size: few
cdr3_nt: TGTGCCAGCAGCTTAGGCCGGTTTTACGAGCAGTACTTC
cdr3_aa: CASSLGRFYEQYF

j_call: TRBJ1-2
v_call: TRBV24-1
d_call: TRBD1
clone_size: .
cdr3_nt: TGTGCCACCAGTGATTTCGACAGGGCAAATGGCTACACCTTC
cdr3_aa: CATSDFDRANGYTF

j_call: TRBJ1-1
v_call: TRBV24-1
d_call: .
clone_size: few
cdr3_nt: TGTGCCACCAGTTCCTCCGAGGGTGAAGCTTTCTTT
cdr3_aa: CATSSSEGEAFF

j_call: TRBJ2-3
v_call: TRBV7-2
d_call: TRBD2
clone_size: .
cdr3_nt: TGTGCCAGCAGCTTAGTTCTGGGACTAGCGGGGGCAGATACGCAGTATTTT
cdr3_aa: CASSLVLGLAGADTQYF

j_call: TRBJ2-7
v_call: TRBV6-2/TRBV6-3
d_call: .
clone_size: many
cdr3_nt: TGTGCCAGCAGCACACCCGTCCGGGGCTCCTACGAGCAGTACTTC
cdr3_aa: CASSTPVRGSYEQYF

j_call: TRBJ1-1
v_call: TRBV29-1
d_call: .
clone_size: .
cdr3_nt: TGCAGCCCATCCGGGATTTCGAACACTGAAGCTTTCTTT
cdr3_aa: CSPSGISNTEAFF

j_call: TRBJ1-1
v_call: TRBV10-3
d_call: .
clone_size: .
cdr3_nt: TGTGCCATGCAAGGGTTGGACACTGAAGCTTTCTTT
cdr3_aa: CAMQGLDTEAFF

j_call: TRBJ2-7
v_call: TRBV2
d_call: .
clone_size: few
cdr3_nt: TGTGCCAGCAGCGGGAGGACAGCCTCCTACGAGCAGTACTTC
cdr3_aa: CASSGRTASYEQYF

j_call: TRBJ1-1
v_call: TRBV6-5
d_call: .
clone_size: .
cdr3_nt: TGTGCCAGCACCCGAAAGCGGTGGACTGAAGCTTTCTTT
cdr3_aa: CASTRKRWTEAFF

j_call: TRBJ2-7
v_call: TRBV7-2
d_call: .
clone_size: .
cdr3_nt: TGTGCCAGCAGCTTTTCACAGGGAGGTCGCGAGCAGTACTTC
cdr3_aa: CASSFSQGGREQYF

j_call: TRBJ2-3
v_call: TRBV6-6
d_call: TRBD2
clone_size: few
cdr3_nt: TGTGCCAGCAGTTACTCGATGGATTTAGCGGGAGTCTCAGATACGCAGTATTTT
cdr3_aa: CASSYSMDLAGVSDTQYF

j_call: TRBJ2-3
v_call: TRBV7-9
d_call: TRBD2
clone_size: many
cdr3_nt: TGTGCCAGCAGCCTGCATAGCGGGAGGCCCACAGATACGCAGTATTTT
cdr3_aa: CASSLHSGRPTDTQYF

j_call: TRBJ2-7
v_call: TRBV11-2
d_call: .
clone_size: few
cdr3_nt: TGTGCCAGCAGCTTAGTGGTAGACTATCTTCCCGAGCAGTACTTC
cdr3_aa: CASSLVVDYLPEQYF

j_call: TRBJ1-3
v_call: TRBV6-2/TRBV6-3
d_call: .
clone_size: few
cdr3_nt: TGTGCCAGCAACGGCGGAAACACCATATATTTT
cdr3_aa: CASNGGNTIYF

j_call: TRBJ2-5
v_call: TRBV12-3/TRBV12-4
d_call: TRBD1
clone_size: .
cdr3_nt: TGTGCCAGCAGTTTGCGGACAGGGCGAAGTGAGACCCAGTACTTC
cdr3_aa: CASSLRTGRSETQYF

j_call: TRBJ2-7
v_call: TRBV29-1
d_call: TRBD1
clone_size: many
cdr3_nt: TGCAGCGTTGCCGGGACAGGGACCTACGAGCAGTACTTC
cdr3_aa: CSVAGTGTYEQYF

j_call: TRBJ2-1
v_call: TRBV10-3
d_call: TRBD2
clone_size: few
cdr3_nt: TGTGCCATCAGTGAGTCTGCGGGAGAGTATGAGCAGTTCTTC
cdr3_aa: CAISESAGEYEQFF

j_call: TRBJ2-1
v_call: TRBV7-6
d_call: .
clone_size: few
cdr3_nt: TGTGCCAGCAGCTTACGAGCGGGTTTCAATGAGCAGTTCTTC
cdr3_aa: CASSLRAGFNEQFF

j_call: TRBJ2-3
v_call: TRBV6-4
d_call: TRBD2
clone_size: many
cdr3_nt: TGTGCCAGAACTGAGCGGGAGGTAGAGCCAGATACGCAGTATTTT
cdr3_aa: CARTEREVEPDTQYF

j_call: TRBJ2-1
v_call: TRBV7-2
d_call: .
clone_size: few
cdr3_nt: TGTGCCAGCAGCTTAGGGTGGGCCCCCTACAATGAGCAGTTCTTC
cdr3_aa: CASSLGWAPYNEQFF

j_call: TRBJ1-5
v_call: TRBV4-2
d_call: .
clone_size: few
cdr3_nt: TGTGCCAGCAGCCAAGAGGGAGATAGCAATCAGCCCCAGCATTTT
cdr3_aa: CASSQEGDSNQPQHF

j_call: TRBJ1-4
v_call: TRBV7-2
d_call: .
clone_size: many
cdr3_nt: TGTGCCAGCATGAAGGATACTAATGAAAAACTGTTTTTT
cdr3_aa: CASMKDTNEKLFF

j_call: TRBJ2-5
v_call: TRBV7-9
d_call: .
clone_size: .
cdr3_nt: TGTTCTGGGGGGACTCAAGAGACCCAGTACTTC
cdr3_aa: CSGGTQETQYF

j_call: TRBJ2-2
v_call: TRBV6-6
d_call: .
clone_size: .
cdr3_nt: TGTGCCAGCCGGAGAGGGGACACCGGGGAGCTGTTTTTT
cdr3_aa: CASRRGDTGELFF